The clone carrying this T cell receptor (beta chain) has more than one count but fewer than ten. Germline V lookup: CDR1 SGHTA, CDR2 FQGNSA. This CDR3 has 15 residues. Unmatched junction bases numbered 5, after V lost 5 bases and J lost 4 bases. This sample is part of a study of T-cell memory formation after mild COVID-19. TCRdb reprocessed the 5' RACE reads via MiXCR and lists one record per CDR3 protein. Among around 320,000 distinct CDR3 sequences listed, 15% to 20% were seen once. The sample comprised PBMCs or a T cell subset sorted from them (not recorded which). This TCR derives from a man between 18 and 29 years old who had mild COVID-19 (a few samples of this study predate the infection). Cell type and time point are not known. V gene TRBV7-2 combines with J gene TRBJ2-2, with TRBD1 matching over 9 bases. CDR3 sequence reads: CASSPRDRVTGELFF. The CDR3 nucleotides read TGTGCCAGCAGCCCCCGGGACAGGGTCACCGGGGAGCTGTTTTTT.